This is a list of T cell receptor beta chains from one sample in a study of blood T cell repertoires in COVID-19. Assay: immunoSEQ multiplex PCR; the TCRdb copy retains only in-frame clones and omits some. The sample lists about 220,000 clones, almost 90% occurring once. Sequenced sample: PBMCs or T cells enriched from blood (not recorded which). These receptor sequences come from a woman in her 50s with acute COVID-19. Both conserved end residues are part of each CDR3. Each record gives: V gene, J gene, CDR3 length, D gene, clone size, CDR3 DNA, CDR3 protein. D genes are given only for firm matches. Size is omitted from some rows. Given values are once, few, many or a class for expanded clones.

TRBV7-3	TRBJ2-5	18	-	-	TGTGCCAGCAGCATCACTACCCCGGGACTTCAGTACCAAGAGACCCAGTACTTC	CASSITTPGLQYQETQYF
TRBV27	TRBJ1-2	15	TRBD1	-	TGTGCCAGCAGTTTCCTCTCGACAGGGAGCTATGGCTACACCTTC	CASSFLSTGSYGYTF
TRBV7-9	TRBJ2-3	16	TRBD2	-	TGTGCCAGCAGCTTACATACGGGAGGTAGAGCAGATACGCAGTATTTT	CASSLHTGGRADTQYF
TRBV5-1	TRBJ1-1	14	-	-	TGCGCCAGCAGCTTGGAGGCGGGTAACACTGAAGCTTTCTTT	CASSLEAGNTEAFF
TRBV27	TRBJ2-1	15	-	-	TGTGCCAGCAGTTTAGACTACCAGGAAATGCTGGAGCAGTTCTTC	CASSLDYQEMLEQFF
TRBV11-2	TRBJ2-2	16	TRBD2	-	TGTGCCAGCAGCCCCCGGGCTAGCGGGATAACCGGGGAGCTGTTTTTT	CASSPRASGITGELFF
TRBV19	TRBJ1-1	13	-	-	TGTGCCAGTAGTACGACAGGTCGGTCTGAAGCTTTCTTT	CASSTTGRSEAFF
TRBV5-4	TRBJ2-1	15	TRBD2	-	TGTGCCAGCAGTCTATCTAGCGGGGGCTACAATGAGCAGTTCTTC	CASSLSSGGYNEQFF
TRBV6-4	TRBJ2-3	14	-	-	TGTGCCAGCAGTCCGGGACTCAGCACAGATACGCAGTATTTT	CASSPGLSTDTQYF
TRBV3-1/TRBV3-2	TRBJ2-3	13	-	-	TGTGCCAGCAGCACAACAGGCACAGATACGCAGTATTTT	CASSTTGTDTQYF
TRBV6-5	TRBJ1-5	14	-	-	TGTGCCAGCAGAGACAGTCCGAGCAATCAGCCCCAGCATTTT	CASRDSPSNQPQHF
TRBV7-3	TRBJ2-1	15	-	-	TGTGCCAGCAGCCTCTGGTCGGTCTCCTACAATGAGCAGTTCTTC	CASSLWSVSYNEQFF
TRBV18	TRBJ1-2	13	TRBD1	-	TGTGCCAGCTCACCGACAGGGTGGGGTGGCTACACCTTC	CASSPTGWGGYTF
TRBV6-1	TRBJ2-1	16	TRBD2	-	TGTGCCAGCAGTGAAGTGGCGACTAGCGGGAGCGCTGAGCAGTTCTTC	CASSEVATSGSAEQFF
TRBV9	TRBJ2-5	13	-	-	TGTGCCAGCAGCGTAGGACTTAGGGAGACCCAGTACTTC	CASSVGLRETQYF
TRBV14	TRBJ1-6	14	-	once	TGTGCCAGCAGCCAAAGGACACAGAGTTCACCCCTCCACTTT	CASSQRTQSSPLHF
TRBV29-1	TRBJ2-7	13	-	-	TGCAGCGTTCAAGAACGGCGGACCTACGAGCAGTACTTC	CSVQERRTYEQYF
TRBV5-4	TRBJ2-1	16	TRBD2	-	TGTGCCAGCAGCTTGGGGGGACTAGCGGGGATCAATGAGCAGTTCTTC	CASSLGGLAGINEQFF
TRBV7-2	TRBJ1-5	19	-	few	TGTGCCAGCAGCTTATCGGCCTTTCAGGGTTGGGGTAGCAATCAGCCCCAGCATTTT	CASSLSAFQGWGSNQPQHF
TRBV28	TRBJ1-5	13	TRBD1	-	TGTGCCAGCAAACAACAGGGGATACAGCCCCAGCATTTT	CASKQQGIQPQHF
TRBV7-3	TRBJ2-3	12	-	-	TGTGCCAGCAGCCAAAGCACAGATACGCAGTATTTT	CASSQSTDTQYF
TRBV3-1/TRBV3-2	TRBJ2-5	16	TRBD2	-	TGTGCCAGCAGCCAAGTGCCCGCTAGCGGGATGGAGACCCAGTACTTC	CASSQVPASGMETQYF
TRBV18	TRBJ2-7	13	TRBD1	-	TGTGCCAGCTCACCACAGACAGGGGACGAGCAGTACTTC	CASSPQTGDEQYF
TRBV29-1	TRBJ2-5	14	-	-	TGCAGCGTTGTGCGCGGGGGCGGGCAAGAGACCCAGTACTTC	CSVVRGGGQETQYF
TRBV19	TRBJ2-1	12	-	-	TGTGCCAGTAGTATAGTTGTAAATGAGCAGTTCTTC	CASSIVVNEQFF
TRBV19	TRBJ1-5	13	-	-	TGTGCCAGTAGTTTCGGACAGCATCAGCCCCAGCATTTT	CASSFGQHQPQHF
TRBV21-1	TRBJ1-3	18	-	-	TGTGCCAGCAGCAAAGGGAGGGACAGGGGGCGCTCCGGAAACACCATATATTTT	CASSKGRDRGRSGNTIYF
TRBV25-1	TRBJ2-2	15	TRBD2	-	TGTGCCAGCAGGACGGCTAGCGGGAGCACCGGGGAGCTGTTTTTT	CASRTASGSTGELFF
TRBV18	TRBJ2-3	14	-	-	TGTGCCAGCTCACCACGACTTGAACCAGATACGCAGTATTTT	CASSPRLEPDTQYF
TRBV4-2	TRBJ2-3	14	-	-	TGTGCCAGCAGCCCTGGCCTGCCCTCGGATACGCAGTATTTT	CASSPGLPSDTQYF
TRBV11-2	TRBJ2-1	17	TRBD2	-	TGTGCCAGCAGCTTAGCCCTAGCGGGAGGCTGGTACAATGAGCAGTTCTTC	CASSLALAGGWYNEQFF
TRBV7-9	TRBJ2-3	15	-	-	TGTGCCAGCAGCCGGGGGACAGCGAGCACAGATACGCAGTATTTT	CASSRGTASTDTQYF
TRBV9	TRBJ2-1	13	-	-	TGTGCCAGCAGCGATTTCTCTTACAATGAGCAGTTCTTC	CASSDFSYNEQFF
TRBV6-6	TRBJ1-1	13	-	few	TGTGCCAGCAGTTACTCAAGCCACACTGAAGCTTTCTTT	CASSYSSHTEAFF
TRBV2	TRBJ2-3	15	-	-	TGTGCCAGCAGTGATCGGGGGACGGTAACAGATACGCAGTATTTT	CASSDRGTVTDTQYF
TRBV7-3	TRBJ2-3	14	-	-	TGTGCCAGCAGCTTATGGGCTGGCGCAGATACGCAGTATTTT	CASSLWAGADTQYF
TRBV5-1	TRBJ2-1	15	-	-	TGCGCCAGCAGCCCCCCGGCGGGCTCCTACAATGAGCAGTTCTTC	CASSPPAGSYNEQFF
TRBV12-3/TRBV12-4	TRBJ1-1	13	-	-	TGTGCCAGCAGTTTAGTGGTTGGGGCACAGGCTTTCTTT	CASSLVVGAQAFF
TRBV28	TRBJ2-1	17	-	once	TGTGCCAGCAGCTTACCCCTCACAGGGCACCGATACAATGAGCAGTTCTTC	CASSLPLTGHRYNEQFF
TRBV11-3	TRBJ2-1	17	TRBD2	-	TGTGCCAGCAGCAAGGGACTAGCGGGGGTGCGAGGGCATGAGCAGTTCTTC	CASSKGLAGVRGHEQFF
TRBV24-1	TRBJ1-1	13	-	-	TGTGCCACCAGTGATTGGAGGACAGAGGGGGCTTTCTTT	CATSDWRTEGAFF
TRBV2	TRBJ1-5	14	TRBD1	-	TGTGCCAGCAGTGGGACAGGGCGCAATCAGCCCCAGCATTTT	CASSGTGRNQPQHF
TRBV13	TRBJ2-1	14	TRBD2	-	TGTGCCAGCAGATCCGGACTAGCGGGGCATGAGCAGTTCTTC	CASRSGLAGHEQFF
TRBV7-2	TRBJ2-6	14	-	few	TGTGCCAGCAGCTTAGAGGCAGGCCTCAACGTCCTGACTTTC	CASSLEAGLNVLTF
TRBV5-1	TRBJ2-7	15	TRBD1	-	TGCGCCAGCAGCTTGGCGGGGACAGGGTCCTACGAGCAGTACTTC	CASSLAGTGSYEQYF
TRBV29-1	TRBJ1-2	11	-	-	TGCAGCGCCCCGACAGGATCCGGCTACACCTTC	CSAPTGSGYTF
TRBV27	TRBJ1-6	14	-	-	TGTGCCAGCAAATCGGGGTCATATAATTCACCCCTCCACTTT	CASKSGSYNSPLHF
TRBV4-3	TRBJ2-7	16	TRBD2	few	TGCGCCAGCAGCCAAGTTATCGGGACTAGCGGTTACGAGCAGTACTTC	CASSQVIGTSGYEQYF
TRBV4-1	TRBJ1-2	11	TRBD1	-	TGCGCCAGCAGCCATTCGGGACAGGGCTTCTTC	CASSHSGQGFF
TRBV10-3	TRBJ2-5	13	TRBD1	-	TGTGCCACTAGGACAGGGGTATCAGAGACCCAGTACTTC	CATRTGVSETQYF
TRBV7-8	TRBJ2-7	17	TRBD2	many	TGTGCCAGCCGACCCCTTACTAGCGGGAAGGGTGCCGTCGAGCAGTACTTC	CASRPLTSGKGAVEQYF
TRBV19	TRBJ1-1	13	-	-	TGTGCCAGTAGCCCCCAAAGAGCCACTGAAGCTTTCTTT	CASSPQRATEAFF
TRBV27	TRBJ1-2	13	TRBD1	-	TGTGCCAGCGGTCCGGGGACAGGGTATGGCTACACCTTC	CASGPGTGYGYTF